A single sample gave rise to the 13 T cell receptor beta chains below, sequenced in a study of neoadjuvant anti-PD-1 for oral cavity cancer. Sequenced by immunoSEQ multiplex PCR; TCRdb stores in-frame clones only, minus some. The table shows fewer than 20,000 clones, with 60% to 80% occurring only once. The sample consisted of PBMCs, taken before nivolumab (anti-PD-1) treatment. The receptors shown here come from a person aged 40-85 years with oral cavity squamous cell carcinoma.

The J gene is TRBJ1-1, the V gene TRBV7-6, with D unresolved. The germline V gene has CDR1 SGHVS and CDR2 FNYEAQ. This CDR3 comprises 13 residues. Between the trimmed V and J ends, which lost 5 bases and 4 bases, there was a span of 11 bases. In DNA form, the CDR3 reads TGTGCCAGCAGCCCAAGGGAGGGCACTGAAGCTTTCTTT. Translated, it gives CASSPREGTEAFF.

The chain has TRBV18 and TRBJ2-2; D unclear. The length of the CDR3 is 15 residues. The germline gives CDR1 KGHSH, CDR2 LQKENI. Between the trimmed V and J ends, which lost 6 bases and 0 bases, there was a span of 11 bases. The CDR3 bases are TGTGCCAGCTCCCCAGACACGGCGAACACCGGGGAGCTGTTTTTT. Translating gives CASSPDTANTGELFF.

This clone was counted once. The rearrangement joins TRBV25-1 to TRBJ1-2; TRBD1 might be the D (6 bases). The length of the CDR3 is 16 residues. V lost 3 bases and J 6 bases, leaving 20 bases between the germline ends. Germline V gives CDR1 MGHDK, CDR2 SYGVNS. The CDR3 DNA sequence: TGTGCCAGCAGTGATACCCATCTAGGGGGGGCGAATGGCTACACCTTC. It yields the protein CASSDTHLGGANGYTF.

This clone occurred once. The gene calls are TRBV9 and TRBJ2-5, with 9 bases fitting TRBD1. In germline, CDR1 is SGDLS, CDR2 YYNGEE. The CDR3 is made up of 15 amino acids. With 0 bases clipped from V and 4 bases from J, the junction kept 4 bases outside the gene matches. The CDR3 here is CASSVVGQGGETQYF. CDR3 coding DNA: TGTGCCAGCAGCGTAGTGGGACAGGGTGGAGAGACCCAGTACTTC.

The genes are TRBV28 and TRBJ2-7; D gene unclear. CDR3 length equals 11 residues. Germline lookup yields CDR1 MDHEN and CDR2 SYDVKM. Between the trimmed V and J ends, which lost 4 bases and 5 bases, there was a span of 6 bases. Written as DNA, the CDR3 is TGTGCCAGCAGTTCGCGACACGAGCAGTACTTC. Protein: CASSSRHEQYF.

The V and J genes are TRBV5-1 and TRBJ2-1; D might be TRBD1 or TRBD2, each matching 5 bases. Deletions cut 4 bases from V and 0 bases from J, with 17 bases between. Germline CDR1 and CDR2: SGHRS and YFSETQ. This CDR3 region has 17 residues. For the CDR3, the DNA is TGCGCCAGCAGCCTGGGACCCAGTTCTTTCTCCTACAATGAGCAGTTCTTC. Protein sequence: CASSLGPSSFSYNEQFF.

The chain links TRBV9 to TRBJ2-7; D call uncertain. V dropped 0 bases and J dropped 3 bases, with 7 bases sitting between them. The CDR3 length is 13 residues. In germline, CDR1 is SGDLS, CDR2 YYNGEE. CDR3 protein: CASSVVPGYEQYF. Here the CDR3 DNA reads TGTGCCAGCAGCGTAGTTCCCGGCTACGAGCAGTACTTC.

This clone was found a few times. The chain joins TRBV6-1 to TRBJ1-4; D not resolved. The germline V gene has CDR1 MNHNS and CDR2 SASEGT. Trimming left V 7 bases short and J 0 bases short, with 9 bases between. The CDR3 extends over 14 amino acids. The CDR3: CASTLSPTNEKLFF. In DNA, the CDR3 is TGTGCCAGCACCCTTAGCCCAACTAATGAAAAACTGTTTTTT.

The chain employs TRBV27 and TRBJ2-7; D call uncertain. Germline-derived CDR1 and CDR2 are MNHEY and SMNVEV (reference sequence). V lost 5 bases and J 0 bases, leaving 11 bases between the germline ends. The CDR3 length is 14 residues. The CDR3: CASSPWQSSYEQYF. CDR3 in DNA: TGTGCCAGCAGTCCCTGGCAGAGCTCCTACGAGCAGTACTTC.

CDR3 in DNA: TGTGCCAGCAGTGTTGACTCCACAAGACAAGAGACCCAGTACTTC. Its translation: CASSVDSTRQETQYF. The chain is built from TRBV2 and TRBJ2-5; D gene uncertain. CDR1 SNHLY and CDR2 FYNNEI come from the germline V gene. V gave up 4 bases and J gave up 2 bases, with 14 bases separating them. CDR3 length: 15 amino acids.

The chain has TRBV29-1 and TRBJ2-7; the match to TRBD1 covers 10 bases. The CDR3 has 15 residues. V dropped 6 bases and J dropped 3; count of bases not matched to a gene: 11. Germline V gene sequence: CDR1 SQVTM, CDR2 ANQGSEA. The CDR3 nucleotides read TGCAGCGTAGTAGACTGGGACAGGGGCGTCTACGAGCAGTACTTC. Encoded protein: CSVVDWDRGVYEQYF.

This chain links TRBV11-2 with TRBJ1-1; 11 nucleotides match TRBD1. Unmatched junction bases numbered 6, after V lost 2 bases and J lost 1 base. CDR1 SGHAT and CDR2 FQNNGV come from the germline V gene. The CDR3 is 17 residues long. The chain's CDR3 is CASSLWGTGGPNTEAFF. DNA of the CDR3: TGTGCCAGCAGCTTATGGGGGACAGGGGGACCGAACACTGAAGCTTTCTTT.

V usage is TRBV6-5 and J usage is TRBJ1-3; tentatively, D is TRBD1 (6 bases). The V and J ends lost 6 bases and 4 bases respectively, with 16 bases between them. This CDR3 has 15 residues. Germline CDR1 reads MNHEY; CDR2 reads SVGAGI. In nucleotides, the CDR3 is TGTGCCAGCAGCCTCAACAGGGTGGGAGGAAACACCATATATTTT. Translated: CASSLNRVGGNTIYF.